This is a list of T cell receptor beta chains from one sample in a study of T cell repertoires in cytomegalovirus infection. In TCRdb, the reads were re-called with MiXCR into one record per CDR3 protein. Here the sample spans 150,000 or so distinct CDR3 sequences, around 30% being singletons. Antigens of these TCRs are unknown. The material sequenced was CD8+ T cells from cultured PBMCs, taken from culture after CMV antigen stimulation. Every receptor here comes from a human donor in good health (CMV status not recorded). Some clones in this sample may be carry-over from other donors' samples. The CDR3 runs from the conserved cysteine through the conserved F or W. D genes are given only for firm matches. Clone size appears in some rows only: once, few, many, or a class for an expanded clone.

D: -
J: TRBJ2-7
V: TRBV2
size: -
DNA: TGTGCCAGCAACCCTTCAGGGGTCTCCTACGAGCAGTACTTC
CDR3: CASNPSGVSYEQYF

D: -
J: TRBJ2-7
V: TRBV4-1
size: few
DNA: TGCGCCAGCAGCTGGGACACCGCCTACGAGCAGTACTTC
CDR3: CASSWDTAYEQYF

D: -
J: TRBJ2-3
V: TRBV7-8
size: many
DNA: TGTGCCAGTAAGCTTAACGTAGGCGGGGGCGGCACAGATACGCAGTATTTT
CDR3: CASKLNVGGGGTDTQYF

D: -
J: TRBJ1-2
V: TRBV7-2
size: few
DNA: TGTGCCAGCAGCGGGGGAGACTATGGCTACACCTTC
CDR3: CASSGGDYGYTF

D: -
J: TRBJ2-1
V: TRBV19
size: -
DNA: TGTGCCAGTAGTATGGGGGCATACAATGAGCAGTTCTTC
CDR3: CASSMGAYNEQFF

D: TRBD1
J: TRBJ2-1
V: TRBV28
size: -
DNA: TGTGCCAGCACCAGGGACAGGAATGAGCAGTTCTTC
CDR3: CASTRDRNEQFF

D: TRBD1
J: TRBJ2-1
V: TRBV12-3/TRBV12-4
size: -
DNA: TGTGCCAGCAGCCCGACAGGGCCTGATGAGCAGTTCTTC
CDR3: CASSPTGPDEQFF

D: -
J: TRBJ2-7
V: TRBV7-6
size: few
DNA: TGTGCCAGCAGCTTAGCAGGTCCGGCGGACGAGCAGTACTTC
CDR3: CASSLAGPADEQYF

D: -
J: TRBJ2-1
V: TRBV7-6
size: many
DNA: TGTGCCAGCAGCTTAGTAGGTCTAGCCGCTCGGGATGAGCAGTTCTTC
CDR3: CASSLVGLAARDEQFF

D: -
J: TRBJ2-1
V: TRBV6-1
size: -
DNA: TGTGCCAGCAGTGAAGCGTGGGTCTCCTACAATGAGCAGTTCTTC
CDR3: CASSEAWVSYNEQFF

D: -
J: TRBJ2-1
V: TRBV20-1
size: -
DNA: TGCAGTGTTGTAGAAAGCGGCTACCCCTACAATGAGCAGTTCTTC
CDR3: CSVVESGYPYNEQFF

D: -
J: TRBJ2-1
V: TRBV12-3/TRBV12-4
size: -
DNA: TGTGCCAGCAATTCAATGGGAGGATCTATCAATGAGCAGTTCTTC
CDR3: CASNSMGGSINEQFF

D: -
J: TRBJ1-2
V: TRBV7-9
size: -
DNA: TGTGCCAGCAGCCCCCCAGCATGGATCTCCTATGGCTACACCTTC
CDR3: CASSPPAWISYGYTF

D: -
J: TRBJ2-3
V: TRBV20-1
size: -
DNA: TGCAGTGCTAGAGATGTCGGGGGCTTAACAGATACGCAGTATTTT
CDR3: CSARDVGGLTDTQYF

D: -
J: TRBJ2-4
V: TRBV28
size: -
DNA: TGTGCCAGCAGTCCCCAGGGATCGGGCAAAAACATTCAGTACTTC
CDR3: CASSPQGSGKNIQYF

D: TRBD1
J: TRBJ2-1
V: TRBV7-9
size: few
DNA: TGTGCCAGCAGCTCCAACGACCACGGTGGACAGGGTTGGAATGAGCAGTTCTTC
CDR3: CASSSNDHGGQGWNEQFF

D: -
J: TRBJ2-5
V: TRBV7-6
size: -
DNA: TGTGCCAGCAGCTGGGGGGCGGGACAAGAGACCCAGTACTTC
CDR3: CASSWGAGQETQYF

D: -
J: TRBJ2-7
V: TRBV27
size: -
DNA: TGTGCCAGCAGTCCCGGACAGAGATCCTACGAGCAGTACTTC
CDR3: CASSPGQRSYEQYF

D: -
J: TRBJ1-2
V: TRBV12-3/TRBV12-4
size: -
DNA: TGTGCCAGCAGTCCCCCGGACTTAGGGTTCAGCTATGGCTACACCTTC
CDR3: CASSPPDLGFSYGYTF

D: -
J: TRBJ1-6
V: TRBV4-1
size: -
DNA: TGCGCCAGCAGCCAGCCGGACACCCGTAATTCACCCCTCCACTTT
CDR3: CASSQPDTRNSPLHF

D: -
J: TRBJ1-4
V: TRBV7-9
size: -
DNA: TGTGCCAGCAGCTTTCAAAGGGCGGCTAATGAAAAACTGTTTTTT
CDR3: CASSFQRAANEKLFF

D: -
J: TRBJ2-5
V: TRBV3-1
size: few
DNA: TGTGCCAGCAGCCCTACCGGGTACCAAGAGACCCAGTACTTC
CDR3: CASSPTGYQETQYF

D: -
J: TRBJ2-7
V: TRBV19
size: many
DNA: TGTGCCAGTAGTATCGGGAAATTGGACGAGCAGTACTTC
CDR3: CASSIGKLDEQYF